Listed below are T cell receptor beta chains from one sample, sequenced in a study of blood T cell repertoires in COVID-19. Generated by immunoSEQ multiplex PCR, the TCRdb table keeps only in-frame clones and is missing some. This table has about 160,000 clones, around 80% appearing once. Sample: PBMCs or T cells enriched from blood (not recorded which). Every receptor here comes from a woman aged 45-65 years who had recovered from COVID-19. CDR3s include the opening cysteine and the closing phenylalanine or tryptophan. The order of the fields is J gene, D gene, V gene, CDR3 protein. The D gene is left open where the match is weak.

>TRBJ1-6|.|TRBV19
CASSKTTDSTLNSPLHF
>TRBJ2-7|.|TRBV10-3
CAIKGLGGHEQYF
>TRBJ1-1|TRBD1|TRBV18
CASSFGQGETEAFF
>TRBJ2-7|.|TRBV27
CATGPQGKVYEQYF
>TRBJ2-3|.|TRBV6-5
CASSHQGRTDTQYF
>TRBJ2-5|TRBD1|TRBV7-2
CASSPSSGQAGTQYF
>TRBJ1-5|.|TRBV7-6
CASSLGGGGNQPQHF
>TRBJ2-3|.|TRBV28
CASSSRGLNTDTQYF
>TRBJ2-6|.|TRBV28
CASLSGANVLTF
>TRBJ2-2|.|TRBV27
CASSYREGTGELFF
>TRBJ1-4|TRBD1|TRBV6-5
CASRPRGTNEKLFF
>TRBJ1-3|.|TRBV7-8
CASSLPGGNTIYF
>TRBJ2-2|TRBD2|TRBV7-2
CASSRGTSGRAGPGELFF
>TRBJ1-2|TRBD1|TRBV9
CASSPTGNGYTF
>TRBJ2-2|.|TRBV5-1
CASRRGRPLTGELFF
>TRBJ2-7|TRBD2|TRBV4-3
CASSPTLAVSSYEQYF
>TRBJ1-5|TRBD1|TRBV19
CASARDRGNQPQHF
>TRBJ2-3|TRBD2|TRBV6-5
CASISGRASTDTQYF
>TRBJ2-7|TRBD2|TRBV28
CAWASGGSYEQYF
>TRBJ2-7|.|TRBV28
CASSLEDTLYYEQYF
>TRBJ1-1|TRBD1|TRBV7-3
CASSPGTGEAFF
>TRBJ2-3|.|TRBV5-1
CASSLGSSVDTQYF
>TRBJ1-6|.|TRBV27
CASSLTAYNSPLHF
>TRBJ2-7|TRBD2|TRBV5-8
CASTGLAGSEQYF
>TRBJ1-1|.|TRBV6-6
CASSLDSRLNTEAFF
>TRBJ1-3|.|TRBV7-9
CASSPQGNTIYF
>TRBJ2-7|TRBD1|TRBV11-1
CASSLNPGQANYEQYF
>TRBJ2-1|.|TRBV27
CASSLAGATYNEQFF
>TRBJ1-1|.|TRBV7-9
CASSPRTALNTEAFF
>TRBJ2-3|TRBD1|TRBV14
CASSRDRGRELYF
>TRBJ2-1|.|TRBV7-9
CASSLLSSYNEQFF
>TRBJ2-6|.|TRBV28
CASSFGKSGANVLTF
>TRBJ2-3|TRBD2|TRBV3-1/TRBV3-2
CASSQRSGAAGTDTQYF
>TRBJ2-5|.|TRBV7-2
CASSPRNSESETQYF
>TRBJ1-6|.|TRBV9
CASSVGGGAGNSPLHF
>TRBJ2-3|.|TRBV7-9
CASSLNQQARTDTQYF
>TRBJ1-1|TRBD1|TRBV5-4
CASSWRGRGNTEAFF
>TRBJ2-6|TRBD1|TRBV2
CASSPTGGYGANVLTF
>TRBJ2-6|TRBD2|TRBV5-1
CASSLGSGGFIYSGANVLTF
>TRBJ1-2|.|TRBV5-5
CASSRDTNYGYTF
>TRBJ1-4|TRBD1|TRBV7-9
CASSLVWTGEILNEKLFF
>TRBJ1-1|TRBD1|TRBV7-9
CASSLTGGPTEAFF
>TRBJ1-2|TRBD1|TRBV7-2
CASSPRTGTHGYTF
>TRBJ2-3|TRBD2|TRBV11-2
CASSLRGGGVDTQYF
>TRBJ2-1|TRBD1|TRBV11-2
CASSLDREKRPGEQFF
>TRBJ1-1|TRBD1|TRBV7-2
CASSNRGDTEAFF
>TRBJ1-2|TRBD1|TRBV27
CASAGTEGKYGYTF
>TRBJ1-3|.|TRBV7-9
CASSSRTASSGNTIYF
>TRBJ1-1|.|TRBV27
CASSRGGLAFF
>TRBJ2-1|.|TRBV5-1
CASRPAGSSYNEQFF
>TRBJ1-1|.|TRBV21-1
CASSKGIGGCAFF
>TRBJ1-2|TRBD1|TRBV6-5
CASSSYGQGVNGYTF
>TRBJ1-2|TRBD1|TRBV7-2
CASSLKGGRGYTF